The entry that follows covers one TCR beta chain sequence. Its antigen is unknown. Construction of the TCR beta libraries employed iRepertoire HTBI primers in conjunction with Arm-PCR of CDR3 regions. From the multiplex PCR reads, TCRdb called clonotypes with MiXCR, one entry per CDR3 protein. The data contain approximately 400,000 distinct CDR3 sequences, around 14% of them seen just once; the ten biggest clones take up 15% to 20%. CDR1 SGHDN and CDR2 FVKESK come from the germline V gene. Trimming took off 1 base at V and 1 base at J, with 9 bases between the two ends. This CDR3 has 15 residues. Time point in this sample: newly diagnosed GD, antithyroid drugs for less than 3 months. PBMCs provided the RNA from which the TCR library was made. American Thyroid Association guidelines served as the basis for diagnosing Graves' disease. This sample was included in a study of regulatory T cells in long-lasting Graves disease. Study-wide findings and caveats: More public clonotypes were shared by persistent patients (2,741) than by new patients (more than 950).

In addition, the sample was reused for a study of T cells in Graves' hyperthyroidism and ophthalmopathy. That report notes: Clinical symptoms, serum thyroxine, TRAb, thyroid ultrasound and orbital computed tomography established diagnosis.

The chain recombines TRBV14 with TRBJ2-3; a weak D match, TRBD1 (5 bases). The sequence was obtained from a woman in her twenties or thirties with Graves disease. The sequences come from peripheral blood mononuclear cells (PBMCs), collected at new diagnosis, from a patient treated with antithyroid drugs. The CDR3 coding sequence is TGTGCCAGCAGCCAAGGTGGGGCCGGCACAGATACGCAGTATTTT. Its translation: CASSQGGAGTDTQYF.